The sequence of this TCR beta chain was determined in a study of T cell repertoires in cytomegalovirus infection. Overall study: Recently identified HLA-C-restricted CMV epitopes were used, and well-studied HLA-B-restricted CMV epitopes were used as well. CMV infection together with matching HLA type was indicated by public TCR beta signatures. Study-level findings and limits: Predominance within the ex vivo response was attributable to HLA-C-restricted CMV-specific TCR beta clonotypes.

In germline, CDR1 is LNHDA, CDR2 SQIVND (reference sequence). V lost 3 bases and J lost 6, with 8 bases in between. This CDR3 spans 12 amino acids. TCRdb re-called the reads with MiXCR, one entry per CDR3 protein. Seen here are around 100,000 distinct CDR3 sequences, around 30% observed once, and the top ten hold 35% to 50%. As regards this clonotype: The antigen is undetermined.

The sequence was collected from a human donor in good health (CMV status not recorded). Some clones in this sample may be carry-over from other donors' samples. The specimen was CD8+ T cells from cultured PBMCs, collected from culture after CMV antigen stimulation. The chain links TRBV19 to TRBJ1-1; weak D call: TRBD1 (6 bases). CDR3 in amino acids: CASSIPGAEAFF. The CDR3 coding sequence is TGTGCCAGTAGTATCCCAGGGGCTGAAGCTTTCTTT.